This is a list of T cell receptor beta chains from one sample in a study of patients and donors after allogeneic stem cell transplantation. Each CDR3 protein gets one entry after TCRdb re-called the RT-PCR reads with MiXCR. This sample has 400,000 to 450,000 distinct CDR3 sequences, with 16% found just once. Sequences were obtained from blood, either unsorted or a sorted T cell fraction (not recorded which). The source is a human donor who was either an allogeneic HSCT recipient or a stem cell or donor lymphocyte infusion donor (not recorded which). It is not recorded whose cells these are; they may come from a transplant donor. Both conserved end residues are part of each CDR3. Fields, in order: D gene, clone size, V gene, J gene, CDR3 protein, CDR3 DNA. A D gene is named only where the DNA matches it firmly. For some rows the clone size is stated as once, few or many, or as a class when expanded; others skip it.

>NA|NA|TRBV6-1|TRBJ2-1
CASSGQRVTMSPLYNEQFF
TGTGCCAGCAGTGGTCAGCGGGTTACGATGTCCCCCCTCTACAATGAGCAGTTCTTC
>NA|NA|TRBV4-3|TRBJ1-6
CASSQGTATYNSPLHF
TGCGCCAGCAGCCAAGGGACGGCCACCTATAATTCACCCCTCCACTTT
>TRBD2|NA|TRBV7-3|TRBJ2-3
CASSTRTSGISDTQYF
TGTGCCAGCAGCACGCGGACTAGCGGGATATCAGATACGCAGTATTTT
>NA|NA|TRBV12-3/TRBV12-4|TRBJ1-2
CASSLAQLRGVYGYTF
TGTGCCAGCAGTTTAGCGCAACTCCGGGGAGTATATGGCTACACCTTC
>NA|NA|TRBV20-1|TRBJ1-5
CSARLNSNQPQHF
TGCAGTGCTAGACTTAATAGCAATCAGCCCCAGCATTTT
>TRBD1|NA|TRBV12-3/TRBV12-4|TRBJ1-1
CASSVATGGTEAFF
TGTGCCAGCAGTGTGGCGACAGGGGGGACTGAAGCTTTCTTT
>NA|many|TRBV25-1|TRBJ2-1
CASQSPRLVAHEQFF
TGTGCCAGCCAATCGCCCCGACTAGTGGCTCATGAGCAGTTCTTC
>TRBD1|few|TRBV24-1|TRBJ1-5
CATSEGTVGNQPQHF
TGTGCCACCAGTGAGGGGACAGTAGGCAATCAGCCCCAGCATTTT
>TRBD2|few|TRBV5-1|TRBJ2-3
CASKERETDTQYF
TGCGCCAGCAAGGAGCGGGAGACAGATACGCAGTATTTT
>NA|NA|TRBV6-5|TRBJ1-2
CASSFDSWSGYTF
TGTGCCAGCAGTTTCGACAGTTGGAGTGGCTACACCTTC
>NA|NA|TRBV3-1|TRBJ1-6
CASSQNRRGGAPESPLHF
TGTGCCAGCAGCCAAAATCGCCGCGGGGGGGCGCCAGAATCACCCCTCCACTTT
>TRBD2|few|TRBV11-2|TRBJ2-1
CASSLRLAGVYYNEQFF
TGTGCCAGCAGCCTAAGACTAGCGGGGGTCTACTACAATGAGCAGTTCTTC
>TRBD2|few|TRBV4-2|TRBJ2-3
CASSQEASGSADTQYF
TGTGCCAGCAGCCAAGAGGCTAGCGGGAGTGCAGATACGCAGTATTTT
>TRBD2|NA|TRBV5-1|TRBJ2-7
CASSLGGGIHEQYF
TGCGCCAGCAGCTTGGGCGGGGGGATCCACGAGCAGTACTTC
>NA|NA|TRBV20-1|TRBJ2-5
CSAGGRQETQYF
TGCAGTGCGGGGGGACGGCAAGAGACCCAGTACTTC
>NA|few|TRBV12-5|TRBJ2-4
CASKTRRANIQYF
TGTGCTAGCAAAACGCGCAGGGCAAACATTCAGTACTTC
>NA|NA|TRBV25-1|TRBJ2-7
CASSDRSYEQYF
TGTGCCAGCAGTGATCGGTCCTACGAGCAGTACTTC
>TRBD1|few|TRBV9|TRBJ2-3
CASSTADRATTDTQYF
TGTGCCAGCAGCACTGCGGACAGGGCTACCACAGATACGCAGTATTTT
>TRBD2|NA|TRBV7-2|TRBJ2-1
CASSLRTSGDEQFF
TGTGCCAGCAGCTTACGCACTAGCGGGGATGAGCAGTTCTTC
>TRBD1|NA|TRBV24-1|TRBJ1-5
CATSDRDRSNQPQHF
TGTGCCACCAGTGATCGGGACAGGAGCAATCAGCCCCAGCATTTT
>NA|few|TRBV20-1|TRBJ2-7
CSARVRVPSSYEQYF
TGCAGTGCTAGAGTTCGGGTCCCTAGCTCCTACGAGCAGTACTTC
>NA|many|TRBV7-8|TRBJ2-5
CASSSWDGGKTQYF
TGTGCCAGCAGCTCGTGGGACGGCGGGAAGACCCAGTACTTC
>NA|many|TRBV4-1|TRBJ1-4
CACSKPREKLFF
TGCGCCTGCTCCAAGCCCCGGGAAAAACTGTTTTTT
>NA|few|TRBV4-1|TRBJ1-2
CASSQVREGGYTF
TGCGCCAGCAGCCAAGTCAGGGAGGGTGGCTACACCTTC
>NA|many|TRBV30|TRBJ1-1
CAWSEATEAFF
TGTGCCTGGAGTGAGGCGACTGAAGCTTTCTTT
>NA|few|TRBV4-3|TRBJ2-1
CASSQDFGHEQFF
TGCGCCAGCAGCCAAGATTTCGGGCATGAGCAGTTCTTC
>NA|few|TRBV4-2|TRBJ2-5
CASSRLGGLGSQYF
TGTGCCAGCAGCCGCTTAGGGGGGCTGGGGTCCCAGTACTTC
>NA|few|TRBV29-1|TRBJ2-7
CSVISRRDGGSYEQYF
TGCAGCGTCATCTCAAGAAGGGACGGAGGGTCCTACGAGCAGTACTTC
>TRBD2|few|TRBV10-3|TRBJ2-5
CAIQRGETQYF
TGTGCCATTCAGCGGGGGGAGACCCAGTACTTC